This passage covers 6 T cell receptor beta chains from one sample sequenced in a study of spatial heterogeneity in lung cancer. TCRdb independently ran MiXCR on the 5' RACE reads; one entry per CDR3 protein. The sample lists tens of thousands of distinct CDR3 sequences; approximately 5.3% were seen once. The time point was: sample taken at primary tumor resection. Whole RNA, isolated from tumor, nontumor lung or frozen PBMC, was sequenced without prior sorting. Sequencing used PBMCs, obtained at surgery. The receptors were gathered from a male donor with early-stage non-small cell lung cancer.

As DNA, the CDR3 is TGTGCCAGCAGCTTAGTAGGGGTGGGGACTGAAGCTTTCTTT. Translation gives CASSLVGVGTEAFF. This chain connects TRBV7-6 to TRBJ1-1; weak D call: TRBD1 (5 bases). The CDR3 consists of 14 residues. V lost 1 base and J 5 bases, leaving 11 bases between the germline ends. The V gene's germline CDR1 is SGHVS and CDR2 FNYEAQ.

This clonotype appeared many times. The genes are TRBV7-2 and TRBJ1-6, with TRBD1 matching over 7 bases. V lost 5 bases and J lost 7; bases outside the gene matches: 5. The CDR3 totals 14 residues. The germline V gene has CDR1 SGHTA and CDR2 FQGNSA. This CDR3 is CASSLRDSNSPLHF. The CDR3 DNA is TGTGCCAGCAGCCTCCGGGACAGCAATTCACCCCTCCACTTT.

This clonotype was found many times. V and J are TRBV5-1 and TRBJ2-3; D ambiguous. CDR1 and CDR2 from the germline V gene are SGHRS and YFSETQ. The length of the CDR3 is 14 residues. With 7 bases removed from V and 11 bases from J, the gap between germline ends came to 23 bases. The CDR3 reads CASGRGEPTVGQYF. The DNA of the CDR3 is TGCGCCAGCGGAAGAGGAGAGCCCACGGTGGGGCAGTATTTT.

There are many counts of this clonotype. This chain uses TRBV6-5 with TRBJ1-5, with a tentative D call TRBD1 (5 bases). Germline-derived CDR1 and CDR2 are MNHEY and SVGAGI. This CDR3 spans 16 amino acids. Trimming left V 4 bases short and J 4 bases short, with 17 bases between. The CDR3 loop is CASSSMTVIGNQPQHF. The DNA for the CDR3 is TGTGCCAGCAGTTCCATGACAGTTATAGGGAATCAGCCCCAGCATTTT.

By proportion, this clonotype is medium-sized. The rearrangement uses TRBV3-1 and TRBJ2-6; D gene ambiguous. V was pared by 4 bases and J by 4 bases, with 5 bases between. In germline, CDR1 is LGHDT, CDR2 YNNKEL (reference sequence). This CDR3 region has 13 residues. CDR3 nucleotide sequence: TGTGCCAGCAGCCCTCGCGGGGCCAACGTCCTGACTTTC. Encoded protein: CASSPRGANVLTF. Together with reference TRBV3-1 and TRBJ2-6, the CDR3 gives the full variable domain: DTAVSQTPKYLVTQMGNDKSIKCEQNLGHDTMYWYKQDSKKFLKIMFSYNNKELIINETVPNRFSPKSPDKAHLNLHINSLELGDSAVYFCASSPRGANVLTFGAGSRLTVL.

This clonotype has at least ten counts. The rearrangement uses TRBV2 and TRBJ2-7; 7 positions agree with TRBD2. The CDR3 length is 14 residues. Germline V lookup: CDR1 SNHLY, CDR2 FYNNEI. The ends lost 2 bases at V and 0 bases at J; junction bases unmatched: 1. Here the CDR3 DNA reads TGTGCCAGCAGTGAACAGCGGGACTCCTACGAGCAGTACTTC. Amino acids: CASSEQRDSYEQYF. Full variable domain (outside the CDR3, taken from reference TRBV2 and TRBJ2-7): EPEVTQTPSHQVTQMGQEVILRCVPISNHLYFYWYRQILGQKVEFLVSFYNNEISEKSEIFDDQFSVERPDGSNFTLKIRSTKLEDSAMYFCASSEQRDSYEQYFGPGTRLTVT.